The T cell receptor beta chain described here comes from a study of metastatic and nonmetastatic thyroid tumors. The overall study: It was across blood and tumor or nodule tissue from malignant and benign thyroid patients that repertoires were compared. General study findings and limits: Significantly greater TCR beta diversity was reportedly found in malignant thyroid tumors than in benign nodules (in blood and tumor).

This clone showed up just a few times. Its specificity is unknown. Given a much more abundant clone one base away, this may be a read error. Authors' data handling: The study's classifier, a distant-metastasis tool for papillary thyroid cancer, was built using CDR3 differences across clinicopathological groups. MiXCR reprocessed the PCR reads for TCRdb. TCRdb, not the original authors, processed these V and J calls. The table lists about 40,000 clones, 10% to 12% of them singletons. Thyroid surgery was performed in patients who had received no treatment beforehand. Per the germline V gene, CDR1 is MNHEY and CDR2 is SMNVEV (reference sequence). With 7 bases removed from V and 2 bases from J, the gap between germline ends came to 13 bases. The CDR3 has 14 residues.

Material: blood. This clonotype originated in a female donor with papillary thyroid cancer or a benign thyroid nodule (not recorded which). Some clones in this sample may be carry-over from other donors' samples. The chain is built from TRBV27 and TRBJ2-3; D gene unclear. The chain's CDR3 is CASIFSLPTDTQYF. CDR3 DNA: TGTGCCAGCATTTTCTCACTTCCCACAGATACGCAGTATTTT.